This T cell receptor beta chain is drawn from a study of blood T cell repertoires in COVID-19 (TCRdb year 2020). Describing the broader study: Collaborator samples came from the United States, Italy and Spain and covered acute and convalescent phases of COVID-19. Where HLA class I and class II types were available, the types were taken from metadata supplied by the sample provider, not from assay-based typing. A de-identified subject ID, COVID-19 status, age in years and sex were almost always included in the sample metadata. Samples were obtained from the ongoing ImmuneRACE study (first 160 participants) and from over a thousand subjects provided by 6 global collaborators. The prospective study material was composed of cDNA or gDNA derived from T cells, B-cell-depleted T cells, or PBMCs. A freely available public database, intended as a resource for researchers studying the immune response to SARS-CoV-2, is where the repertoires were released. Deeply sampled blood TCRbeta repertoires from subjects exposed to, actively infected with, or recovered from COVID-19 were included in the dataset.

Findings and caveats that apply to the study as a whole: The amount of clinical and demographic metadata varied by source and participant and was provided uncurated.

Turning to this clone: Its recognized antigen is unknown. Per-base qualities were not stored, and no clone one base away is much larger.

TCRbeta CDR3 regions were amplified from genomic DNA using the immunoSEQ Assay, a bias-controlled multiplex PCR. The authors' pipeline ran thus. The number of nucleated cells in each sample was estimated by amplification of reference gene primers within the assay. To quantify the absolute abundance of each unique TCRbeta CDR3 rearrangement, sequence reads were collapsed and filtered. For each sample, productive Simpson clonality was calculated as the square root of Simpson's diversity index across productive rearrangements. Not all clones reach the TCRdb copy of this immuneACCESS table, which keeps in-frame sequences only. Checked studies attribute under half of the gap to unresolved V genes and leave the rest unexplained. V and J calls and clone size are copied from that table; D and trimming were computed from the DNA. The sample has 200,000 to 250,000 clones on record, roughly three quarters of them singletons. About 4% of the sample rests with the top ten.

Whole blood was collected in K2EDTA tubes by collaborating institutions according to the institutions' own protocols. For TCRbeta analysis, collaborators shipped samples in one of three forms: frozen whole blood, isolated PBMCs, or DNA extracted from either of those sample types. Including cysteine and phenylalanine, the CDR3 has 12 amino acids. Only the CDR3 portion is preserved as DNA: 36 bases, with reading frame beginning at the first base. Clipping removes 3 bases from V and 12 bases from J, with 4 as the unmatched junction base count. CDR1 and CDR2 were assigned from the germline V gene (reference sequence) as LNHDA and SQIVND.

The sequencing sample was made of peripheral blood. The receptor was derived from a woman aged 40-49 years with active or convalescent COVID-19. In this chain, TRBV19 is recombined with TRBJ1-1; 10 junctional bases match TRBD1. The nucleotide sequence reads as follows: TGTGCCAGTAGTATCTCCGACAGGGGGCCTTTCTTT. It translates as CASSISDRGPFF.